The clone carrying this T cell receptor (beta chain) was found once. Antigen specificity is unknown. Germline is not matched at one junction end, which may reflect a read error. It was 5'RACE with constant-segment primers that produced the TCR alpha and TCR beta cDNA libraries, which carried sample barcodes and UMIs. Each CDR3 protein is one row after TCRdb ran MiXCR on the 5' RACE reads. The sample lists some 130,000 distinct CDR3 sequences; roughly 15% were seen once. This sample was taken from a study of T-cell memory formation after mild COVID-19. As for the study in general: Each donor largely had its own TCR clusters.

CDR1 LNHNV and CDR2 YYDKDF come from the germline V gene (reference sequence). This CDR3 comprises 16 residues. Study-wide results and caveats: CD4+ contracting clones were found mainly in CM and EM, and CD8+ ones in EMRA. A balance of CD4 and CD8 characterized clones contracting day 15 to 85, whereas later expanders leaned CD4+.

This TCR came from an adult woman who had mild COVID-19 (a few samples of this study predate the infection). Cell type and time point are not known. J is TRBJ1-6 and V is TRBV15; perhaps TRBD1 as D (5 bases). The specimen was PBMCs or a T cell subset sorted from them (not recorded which). The CDR3 coding sequence is TGTGCCACCAGCAGAGTTAATGGGGGATTAGATTCACCCATCCACTTT. This gives the protein CATSRVNGGLDSPIHF. The full variable domain, completed using reference TRBV15 and TRBJ1-6, is DAMVIQNPRYQVTQFGKPVTLSCSQTLNHNVMYWYQQKSSQAPKLLFHYYDKDFNNEADTPDNFQSRRPNTSFCFLDIRSPGLGDTAMYLCATSRVNGGLDSPIHFGNGTRLTVT.